One and the same sample provided the 29 T cell receptor beta chains below, sequenced in a study of blood T cell repertoires in COVID-19. Some clones are missing from TCRdb's copy, which holds only in-frame ones; the method was immunoSEQ multiplex PCR. The repertoire consists of about 360,000 clones, with about four fifths occurring once and the leading ten covering roughly 1.1%. The material sequenced was peripheral blood. Source of these receptors: a human donor with acute or convalescent COVID-19. The donor label of this sample is uncertain.

This sequence joins TRBV5-1 and TRBJ1-6; maybe TRBD1 (6 bases). Germline values: CDR1 SGHRS, CDR2 YFSETQ. V shed 0 bases and J shed 6 bases, with 13 bases lying between them. The CDR3 totals 16 residues. This CDR3 reads CASSLAGTNSNSPLHF. The DNA of the CDR3 is TGCGCCAGCAGCTTGGCCGGGACAAATTCTAATTCACCCCTCCACTTT.

The V and J genes are TRBV5-4 and TRBJ2-1; perhaps TRBD2 as D (7 bases). The germline V gene has CDR1 SGHNT and CDR2 YYREEE (reference sequence). This CDR3 has 13 residues. V lost 0 bases, J lost 13 bases, and 14 bases lay in between. CDR3 bases: TGTGCCAGCAGCTTGGTGGGGGGGGGCAGACAGTTCTTC. Translating gives CASSLVGGGRQFF.

The chain employs TRBV4-1 and TRBJ1-6; D unclear. V gave up 1 base and J gave up 2 bases, with 9 bases separating them. Germline V gives CDR1 MGHRA, CDR2 YSYEKL. CDR3 length: 16 amino acids. The CDR3 sequence is CASSQGAAPYNSPLHF. In DNA form, the CDR3 reads TGCGCCAGCAGCCAAGGGGCCGCGCCCTATAATTCACCCCTCCACTTT.

V and J are TRBV2 and TRBJ2-2; 7 bases fit TRBD2. The ends lost 6 bases at V and 3 bases at J; junction bases unmatched: 10. This CDR3 contains 16 residues. Germline V lookup: CDR1 SNHLY, CDR2 FYNNEI. CDR3 loop: CASSWDAGVDTGELFF. CDR3 coding DNA: TGTGCCAGCAGCTGGGATGCGGGAGTCGACACCGGGGAGCTGTTTTTT.

In this sample, this clone turned up once. The rearrangement links TRBV5-1 to TRBJ2-4; 9 bases agree with TRBD1. The CDR3 extends over 14 amino acids. V shed 4 bases and J 5 bases; nucleotides not matched to a gene: 4. Germline assignment: CDR1 SGHRS and CDR2 YFSETQ. The chain's CDR3 is CASSPGQGQNIQYF. CDR3 DNA: TGCGCCAGCAGCCCAGGACAGGGGCAAAACATTCAGTACTTC.

J is TRBJ1-2 and V is TRBV6-4; 8 nucleotides agree with TRBD1. In germline, CDR1 is MRHNA, CDR2 SNTAGT. CDR3 length equals 17 residues. Unmatched junction bases numbered 10, after V lost 0 bases and J lost 4 bases. The CDR3 loop reads CASSDSGGGQAPYGYTF. CDR3 nucleotide sequence: TGTGCCAGCAGTGACTCGGGGGGGGGACAGGCACCCTATGGCTACACCTTC.

The table lists this clone with a count of one. The chain uses TRBV11-2 and TRBJ2-7; D possibly corresponds to TRBD2 (6 bases). CDR1 is SGHAT, CDR2 FQNNGV, per germline. Trimming cost V 4 bases and J 7 bases, with 11 bases left between them. The CDR3 length is 12 residues. The DNA for the CDR3 is TGTGCCAGCAGCTGGGACCGGGAGGAGCAGTACTTC. It is translated as CASSWDREEQYF. The whole variable domain, remainder taken from reference TRBV11-2 and TRBJ2-7, is EAGVAQSPRYKIIEKRQSVAFWCNPISGHATLYWYQQILGQGPKLLIQFQNNGVVDDSQLPKDRFSAERLKGVDSTLKIQPAKLEDSAVYLCASSWDREEQYFGPGTRLTVT.

The chain recombines TRBV6-5 with TRBJ1-2, with TRBD1 as a possible D gene (5 bases). The CDR3 is 14 amino acids. Germline CDR1 MNHEY, CDR2 SVGAGI. The V gene lost 4 bases and the J gene lost 6 bases, with 15 bases spanning the gap. CDR3 sequence: CASSSPGSSDGYTF. In DNA form, the CDR3 reads TGTGCCAGCAGTTCTCCAGGGTCCTCGGATGGCTACACCTTC.

This chain joins TRBV5-1 and TRBJ1-1; a possible D gene is TRBD1 (5 bases). The CDR3 length is 15 residues. Germline V CDR1 and CDR2: SGHRS, YFSETQ. The ends were cut back, 3 bases at V and 2 bases at J, with 14 bases in the middle. The CDR3 region has the DNA TGCGCCAGCAGCTCTATCGTGACAGCCAACACTGAAGCTTTCTTT. Protein product: CASSSIVTANTEAFF.

The chain joins TRBV4-1 to TRBJ1-3, with 12 bases aligning to TRBD1. CDR3 size: 16 residues. Germline CDR1 MGHRA, CDR2 YSYEKL. The junction had 5 bases not matched to a gene; V was cut back by 5 bases and J by 3 bases. CDR3 sequence: CASSAGQGASGNTIYF. In nucleotides, the CDR3 is TGCGCCAGCAGCGCGGGACAGGGGGCTAGTGGAAACACCATATATTTT.

The CDR3 DNA is TGTGCCAGCAGGCGACAGGGAGGACTAGCTCAGCCCCAGCATTTT. The encoded protein is CASRRQGGLAQPQHF. V and J are TRBV2 and TRBJ1-5, with 7 bases that match TRBD1. The germline V gene has CDR1 SNHLY and CDR2 FYNNEI. V trimming: 6 bases; J trimming: 6 bases; junction bases outside the gene matches: 11. The CDR3 totals 15 residues.

The chain is built from TRBV9 and TRBJ2-1, with 11 positions matching TRBD2. This CDR3 region has 16 residues. V gave up 2 bases and J gave up 7 bases; unmatched junction bases: 8. In germline, CDR1 is SGDLS, CDR2 YYNGEE. The CDR3: CASSVLAGGPRNEQFF. In DNA, the CDR3 is TGTGCCAGCAGCGTTCTAGCGGGAGGACCCCGGAATGAGCAGTTCTTC.

The V gene is TRBV27, the J gene TRBJ2-1, with 8 bases fitting TRBD2. The CDR3 runs 17 residues. Per the germline V gene, CDR1 is MNHEY and CDR2 is SMNVEV (reference sequence). V lost 1 base and J lost 3; bases outside the gene matches: 8. The CDR3 region is CASSLLGRSGGYNEQFF. DNA for the CDR3: TGTGCCAGCAGTTTATTGGGGCGCAGCGGGGGCTACAATGAGCAGTTCTTC.

V usage is TRBV7-2 and J usage is TRBJ2-2, with D perhaps matching TRBD2 (6 bases). Trimming stripped 1 base from V and 2 bases from J, with 17 bases between. This CDR3 has 18 amino acids. CDR1 is SGHTA and CDR2 is FQGNSA in the germline V gene. The CDR3 here is CASSLESRLALNTGELFF. The CDR3 coding sequence is TGTGCCAGCAGCTTAGAGAGTCGGCTAGCGCTTAACACCGGGGAGCTGTTTTTT.

V and J are TRBV2 and TRBJ2-7; 7 nucleotides agree with TRBD1. The CDR3 totals 13 residues. Germline V gives CDR1 SNHLY, CDR2 FYNNEI. With V trimmed by 6 bases and J by 2 bases, 4 bases remained unmatched. CDR3 bases: TGTGCCAGCAGATACGACAGGGCCTACGAGCAGTACTTC. It encodes CASRYDRAYEQYF.

This rearrangement joins TRBV6-5 to TRBJ2-1; a possible D gene is TRBD2 (5 bases). V was clipped by 5 bases and J by 2 bases, with 13 bases between them. Looked up from germline, CDR1 is MNHEY and CDR2 is SVGAGI. The CDR3 spans 15 residues. The CDR3 DNA reads as TGTGCCAGCAGTCGCCTTGGAGCGGCCTACAATGAGCAGTTCTTC. It codes for CASSRLGAAYNEQFF.

This clone was seen a few times. The chain uses TRBV29-1 and TRBJ1-2, with D possibly matching TRBD1 (6 bases). The germline gives CDR1 SQVTM, CDR2 ANQGSEA. Trimming removed 3 bases at V and 6 bases at J, with 11 bases between. The CDR3 covers 12 residues. Here the CDR3 reads CSVDRGGHGYTF. The CDR3 DNA is TGCAGCGTTGACAGGGGTGGGCATGGCTACACCTTC.

This rearrangement joins TRBV11-2 to TRBJ1-1; no reliable D call. The CDR3 runs 14 residues. Germline V gene lookup returns CDR1 SGHAT and CDR2 FQNNGV. The V end lost 0 bases, the J end lost 10 bases, and 15 bases lay between the germline ends. The CDR3 reads CASSLDPAVAGAFF. CDR3 DNA: TGTGCCAGCAGCTTAGATCCCGCGGTTGCGGGAGCTTTCTTT. Variable domain in full (rest from reference TRBV11-2 and TRBJ1-1): EAGVAQSPRYKIIEKRQSVAFWCNPISGHATLYWYQQILGQGPKLLIQFQNNGVVDDSQLPKDRFSAERLKGVDSTLKIQPAKLEDSAVYLCASSLDPAVAGAFFGQGTRLTVV.

The chain joins TRBV5-3 to TRBJ1-1; 7 bases agree with TRBD1. TRBV5-3 is known as an ORF, though its function is uncertain. The CDR3 spans 15 residues. V lost 7 bases, J lost 0 bases, and 9 bases stayed unmatched. The CDR3 DNA sequence: TGTGCCAGAGATCACAGGGGAGACTTGAACACTGAAGCTTTCTTT. This sequence encodes CARDHRGDLNTEAFF.

The V and J genes are TRBV19 and TRBJ2-7; TRBD1 might be the D (6 bases). Germline V gene data show CDR1 as LNHDA and CDR2 as SQIVND (reference sequence). V lost 5 bases, J lost 3 bases, and 14 bases lay in between. CDR3 length: 14 amino acids. The DNA for the CDR3 is TGTGCCAGTAGTCGAACAGGGACCCTCTACGAGCAGTACTTC. Its translation is CASSRTGTLYEQYF.

The chain has TRBV9 and TRBJ1-1; D is unclear. Deletions cut 8 bases from V and 1 base from J, with 15 bases between. This CDR3 contains 14 residues. CDR1 and CDR2 from the germline V gene are SGDLS and YYNGEE. DNA for the CDR3: TGTGCCAGTGCCGTGGTGGAGAGGAACACTGAAGCTTTCTTT. This gives the protein CASAVVERNTEAFF.

The genes are TRBV11-2 and TRBJ2-3; 7 bases are a match to TRBD2. The CDR3 is 15 residues long. V was clipped by 1 base and J by 2 bases; unmatched bases: 3. CDR1 and CDR2 (germline): SGHAT, FQNNGV. The DNA for the CDR3 is TGTGCCAGCAGCTTAGTGGCGGGAGCCACAGATACGCAGTATTTT. Amino acids: CASSLVAGATDTQYF.

In regard to this clone: Additional DNA sequences in this sample encode the identical CDR3. The chain combines TRBV5-1 with TRBJ2-6, with D maybe TRBD2 (5 bases). This CDR3 is built from 16 residues. V was cut by 0 bases and J by 0 bases, with 7 bases left in between. Germline lookup yields CDR1 SGHRS and CDR2 YFSETQ. The CDR3 is CASSLAAGSGANVLTF. In DNA, the CDR3 is TGCGCCAGCAGCTTGGCGGCGGGCTCTGGGGCCAACGTCCTGACTTTC.

The gene calls are TRBV2 and TRBJ2-7; unclear D gene. The V end lost 2 bases, the J end lost 0 bases, and 8 bases lay between the germline ends. Germline loops: CDR1 SNHLY, CDR2 FYNNEI. The CDR3 extends over 14 amino acids. CDR3 sequence (DNA): TGTGCCAGCAGTGAACACATCTTCTCCTACGAGCAGTACTTC. Translated, it gives CASSEHIFSYEQYF.

The V gene is TRBV4-1, the J gene TRBJ1-5, with a weak D call TRBD1 (5 bases). Trimming stripped 3 bases from V and 2 bases from J, with 20 bases between. The germline gives CDR1 MGHRA, CDR2 YSYEKL. The CDR3 is 18 amino acids. CDR3 residues: CASSQRGDGVGGNQPQHF. CDR3 nucleotide sequence: TGCGCCAGCAGCCAGCGGGGGGATGGGGTCGGAGGCAATCAGCCCCAGCATTTT.

The chain couples TRBV25-1 to TRBJ2-4; weak D call: TRBD1 (7 bases). Trimming stripped 4 bases from V and 3 bases from J, with 16 bases between. This CDR3 contains 16 residues. CDR1 and CDR2 from the germline V gene are MGHDK and SYGVNS. The CDR3 nucleotides are TGTGCCAGCAGTGTGACAGGGACTGGGGTCAAAAACATTCAGTACTTC. It specifies CASSVTGTGVKNIQYF.

This chain uses TRBV30 with TRBJ2-7, with D possibly TRBD1 on 6 matching bases. Trimming left V 0 bases short and J 6 bases short, with 9 bases between. Germline-derived CDR1 and CDR2 are GTSNPN and SVGIG (reference sequence). The CDR3 is 12 residues long. The DNA of the CDR3 is TGTGCCTGGAGTGTTCAGGGGTTCGAGCAGTACTTC. Translating gives CAWSVQGFEQYF. The complete variable domain, with remaining parts taken from reference TRBV30 and TRBJ2-7, reads SQTIHQWPATLVQPVGSPLSLECTVEGTSNPNLYWYRQAAGRGLQLLFYSVGIGQISSEVPQNLSASRPQDRQFILSSKKLLLSDSGFYLCAWSVQGFEQYFGPGTRLTVT.

This chain links TRBV5-1 with TRBJ2-5; 14 positions match TRBD2. In germline, CDR1 is SGHRS, CDR2 YFSETQ. CDR3 length: 19 residues. With V trimmed by 2 bases and J by 4 bases, 13 bases remained unmatched. The CDR3 sequence is CASSFGTSGRSASRETQYF. The CDR3 DNA reads TGCGCCAGCAGCTTCGGGACTAGCGGGAGAAGCGCCTCCAGAGAGACCCAGTACTTC.

This clone showed up just once. This sequence joins TRBV19 and TRBJ1-1; 7 bases agree with TRBD1. The CDR3 is 14 residues long. Per germline, CDR1 LNHDA and CDR2 SQIVND (reference sequence). With V trimmed by 3 bases and J by 5 bases, 6 bases remained unmatched. CDR3 residues: CASSMAGQRTEAFF. The CDR3 coding sequence is TGTGCCAGTAGTATGGCGGGACAGAGGACTGAAGCTTTCTTT.